The clone carrying this TCR beta chain occurred once. Its antigen is not identified. Researchers ran the PCR with 60 Vbeta and 13 Jbeta primers. Clones were read by immunoSEQ multiplex PCR, and TCRdb kept only the in-frame ones, dropping some. This sample has 75,000 to 95,000 clones, with just under 70% found just once. While unrecorded immune exposures were likely, the donors were nominally healthy when sampled. This record comes from a study of cytomegalovirus exposure and HLA in healthy donors. Study-level information: Roughly 77 million unique TCRs from HLA-typed donors made up an early data release.

Study results and limitations: Accurate HLA-A and HLA-B prediction from TCR beta sequences was reported for most subjects.

The clonotype originates from a man between 45 and 60 years old in good health and CMV-seronegative. Specimen: PBMCs.

The CDR3 coding sequence is TGTGCCAGCAGTGTCTTGGGACAGGGAGCTTACAATGAGCAGTTCTTC. Translated, it gives CASSVLGQGAYNEQFF. The V and J genes are TRBV2 and TRBJ2-1; 9 bases line up with TRBD1. V was pared by 4 bases and J by 4 bases, with 8 bases of the junction left unmatched. This CDR3 region has 16 residues. Germline lookup yields CDR1 SNHLY and CDR2 FYNNEI.